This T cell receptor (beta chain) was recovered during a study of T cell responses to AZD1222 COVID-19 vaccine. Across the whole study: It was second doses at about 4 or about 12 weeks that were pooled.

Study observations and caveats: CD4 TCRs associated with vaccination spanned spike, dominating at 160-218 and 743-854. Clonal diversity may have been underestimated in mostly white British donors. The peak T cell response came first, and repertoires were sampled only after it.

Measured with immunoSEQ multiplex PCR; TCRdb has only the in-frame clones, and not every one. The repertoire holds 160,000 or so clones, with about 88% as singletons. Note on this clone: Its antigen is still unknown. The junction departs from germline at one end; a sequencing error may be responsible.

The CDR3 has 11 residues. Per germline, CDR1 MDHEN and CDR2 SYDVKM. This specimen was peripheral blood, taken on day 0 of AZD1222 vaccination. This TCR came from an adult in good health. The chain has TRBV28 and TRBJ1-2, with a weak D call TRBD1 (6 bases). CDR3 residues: CATSDRISAIF. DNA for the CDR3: TGTGCCACCAGTGACAGGATCTCTGCTATCTTC.